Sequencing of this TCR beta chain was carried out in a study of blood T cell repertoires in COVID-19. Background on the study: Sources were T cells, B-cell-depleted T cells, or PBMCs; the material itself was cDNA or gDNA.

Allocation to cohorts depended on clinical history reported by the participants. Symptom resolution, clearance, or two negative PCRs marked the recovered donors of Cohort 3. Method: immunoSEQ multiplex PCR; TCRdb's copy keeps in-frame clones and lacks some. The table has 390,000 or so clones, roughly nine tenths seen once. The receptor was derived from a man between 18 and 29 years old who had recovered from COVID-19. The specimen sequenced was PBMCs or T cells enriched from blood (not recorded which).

CDR3 region: CASAGTGGTEAFF. In nucleotides, the CDR3 is TGTGCCAGCGCCGGGACAGGGGGTACTGAAGCTTTCTTT. The V and J genes are TRBV6-5 and TRBJ1-1, with 11 bases fitting TRBD1. The CDR3 extends over 13 amino acids. After removal of 8 bases from V and 5 bases from J, the junction contained 4 bases not matched to a gene. Germline V lookup: CDR1 MNHEY, CDR2 SVGAGI.